What follows describes a single T cell receptor beta chain. This CDR3 region has 14 residues. V dropped 4 bases and J dropped 1 base, with 12 bases sitting between them. Germline V gene lookup returns CDR1 GTSNPN and CDR2 SVGIG (reference sequence). These data originate in a study of STAT5B mutations in CD4+ large granular lymphocyte leukemia. Study context: Among healthy controls, a particular HLA allele went with more CDR3 'QG' motifs.

The authors' processing: Productive clonotypes were detectable down to 2.59 x 10-5 frequency. Assay: immunoSEQ multiplex PCR; the TCRdb copy retains only in-frame clones and omits some. D and trimming come from the DNA, and the V and J calls and clone size come from that table. The repertoire consists of about 30,000 clones, with around 80% occurring once and the leading ten covering approximately 2%. Sequenced sample: CD4+ T cells from blood buffy coats. The TCR originated in a human donor in good health. The chain links TRBV30 to TRBJ2-3; D not resolved. CDR3 DNA sequence: TGTGCCTGGATGCCGGGTAGGGGCACAGATACGCAGTATTTT. Protein sequence: CAWMPGRGTDTQYF. Drawing the rest from reference TRBV30 and TRBJ2-3, the complete variable domain is SQTIHQWPATLVQPVGSPLSLECTVEGTSNPNLYWYRQAAGRGLQLLFYSVGIGQISSEVPQNLSASRPQDRQFILSSKKLLLSDSGFYLCAWMPGRGTDTQYFGPGTRLTVL.